What follows describes a single T cell receptor (beta chain). These data belong to a study of T cells after yellow fever vaccination. TCRdb called the 5' RACE reads again in MiXCR, with one record for every CDR3 protein. The sample contains approximately 550,000 distinct CDR3 sequences, roughly 12% of which appear only once. This clonotype originated in a young man who received the YFV17D yellow fever vaccine. The sample consisted of PBMCs, taken on the day of the yellow fever booster vaccination.

This CDR3 is CASSRPGPSGNTIYF. The CDR3 nucleotides read TGTGCCAGCAGCCGGCCAGGGCCCTCTGGAAACACCATATATTTT. The chain recombines TRBV28 with TRBJ1-3, with D possibly TRBD1 on 5 matching bases. V shed 6 bases and J shed 0 bases, with 12 bases lying between them. Germline V gives CDR1 MDHEN, CDR2 SYDVKM. This CDR3 is built from 15 residues.